The rows below give T cell receptor beta chains drawn from one sample of a study of beta chain features in type 1 diabetes. Sequencing used immunoSEQ multiplex PCR; TCRdb keeps in-frame clones, though not all of them. The sample yields fewer than 250,000 clones, around 14% seen once. Sequenced material: naive CD4+ T cells from blood. These receptors came from a woman aged 40-49 years in good health. The CDR3 runs from the conserved cysteine through the conserved F or W. The D gene is left open where the match is weak.

>TRBV27|TRBD2
CASSSVPASGGARDTQYF
>TRBV7-8|-
CASSYAGTPDQPQHF
>TRBV9|-
CASSVRTVYNEQFF
>TRBV5-6|-
CASSPLVSPFDEQFF
>TRBV6-5|-
CASRDSLDNEKLFF
>TRBV9|-
CASSAHEGGLGSTDTQYF
>TRBV27|-
CASSPDRGFSPLHF
>TRBV19|TRBD1
CASNSGTVNQPQHF
>TRBV5-4|-
CASSPKLPGTQYF
>TRBV5-4|-
CASSSLSVGTGELFF
>TRBV7-2|-
CASSPAPSGQPQHF
>TRBV7-8|-
CASSRKLISTEAFF
>TRBV5-1|-
CASSLSTTNEKLFF
>TRBV5-6|-
CASSPGGQTYEQYF
>TRBV4-1|TRBD2
CASSPWTSGGKSTDTQYF
>TRBV9|TRBD2
CASSSRASGGTGELFF
>TRBV29-1|-
CSVLTGTETQYF
>TRBV7-2|TRBD2
CASSLSLASGGDDEQFF
>TRBV5-4|TRBD1
CASSLVGGQGAGPLHF
>TRBV2|-
CASTKLRDTSYEQYF
>TRBV4-3|TRBD1
CASSREGLQGVDGYTF
>TRBV2|-
CASSAGIQGAFF
>TRBV2|TRBD1
CASSERTGAYEQYF
>TRBV5-4|TRBD1
CASSQGQGARADTQYF
>TRBV7-8|TRBD1
CASNRGDEQFF